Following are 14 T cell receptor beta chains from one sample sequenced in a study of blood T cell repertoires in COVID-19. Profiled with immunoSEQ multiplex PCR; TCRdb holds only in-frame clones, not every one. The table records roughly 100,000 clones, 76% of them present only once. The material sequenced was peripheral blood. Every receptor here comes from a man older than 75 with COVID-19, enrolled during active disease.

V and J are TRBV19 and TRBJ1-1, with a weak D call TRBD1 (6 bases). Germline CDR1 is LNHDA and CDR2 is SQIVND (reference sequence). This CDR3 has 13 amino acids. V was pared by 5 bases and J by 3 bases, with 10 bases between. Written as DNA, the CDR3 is TGTGCCAGTAGTGCCGACAGGTACACTGAAGCTTTCTTT. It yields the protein CASSADRYTEAFF.

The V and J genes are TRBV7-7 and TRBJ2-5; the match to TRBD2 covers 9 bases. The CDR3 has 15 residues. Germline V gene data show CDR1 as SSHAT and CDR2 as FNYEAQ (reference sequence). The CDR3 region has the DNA TGTGCTAGCGGTAGGGGGCTAGCGGGAAGAGAGACCCAGTACTTC. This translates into CASGRGLAGRETQYF.

For the CDR3, the DNA is TGTGCCAGCAGCATCCGGGACAGGGGATCTGAAGCTTTCTTT. As protein: CASSIRDRGSEAFF. The V gene is TRBV3-1 (or the pseudogene TRBV3-2), the J gene TRBJ1-1, with 10 bases identical to TRBD1. The germline CDR1 and CDR2 sequences are LGHDT and YNNKEL (reference sequence). Trimming cost V 5 bases and J 6 bases; bases outside gene matches: 6. CDR3 length: 14 amino acids.

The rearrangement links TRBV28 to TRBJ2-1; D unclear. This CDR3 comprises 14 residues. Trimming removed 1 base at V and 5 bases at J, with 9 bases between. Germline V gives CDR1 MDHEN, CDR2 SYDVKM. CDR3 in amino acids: CASSLYFLNNEQFF. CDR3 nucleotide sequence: TGTGCCAGCAGTTTATACTTCCTTAACAATGAGCAGTTCTTC.

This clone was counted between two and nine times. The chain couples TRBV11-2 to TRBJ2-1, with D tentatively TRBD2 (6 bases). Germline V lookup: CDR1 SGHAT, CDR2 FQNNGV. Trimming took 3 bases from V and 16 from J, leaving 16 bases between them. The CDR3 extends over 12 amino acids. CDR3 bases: TGTGCCAGCAGCTTCAACGGGCTAGCGCTATTCTTC. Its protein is CASSFNGLALFF.

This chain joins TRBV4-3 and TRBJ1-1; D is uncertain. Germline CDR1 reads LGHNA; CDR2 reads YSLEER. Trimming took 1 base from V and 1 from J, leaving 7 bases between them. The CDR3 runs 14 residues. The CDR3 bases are TGCGCCAGCAGCCAAGCATCAGGGAACACTGAAGCTTTCTTT. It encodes CASSQASGNTEAFF.

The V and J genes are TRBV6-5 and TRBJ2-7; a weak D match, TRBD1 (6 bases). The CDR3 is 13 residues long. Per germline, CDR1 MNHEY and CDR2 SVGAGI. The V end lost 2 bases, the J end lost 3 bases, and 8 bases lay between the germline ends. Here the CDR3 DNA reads TGTGCCAGCAGTTACGTGACAGGCTACGAGCAGTACTTC. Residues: CASSYVTGYEQYF.

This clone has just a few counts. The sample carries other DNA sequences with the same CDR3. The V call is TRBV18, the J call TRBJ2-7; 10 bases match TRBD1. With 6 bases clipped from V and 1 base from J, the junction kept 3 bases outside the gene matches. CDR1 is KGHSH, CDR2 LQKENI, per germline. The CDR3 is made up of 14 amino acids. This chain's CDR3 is CASSPGQGSYEQYF. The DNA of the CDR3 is TGTGCCAGCTCCCCGGGACAGGGGTCCTACGAGCAGTACTTC. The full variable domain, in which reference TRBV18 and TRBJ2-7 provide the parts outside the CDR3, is NAGVMQNPRHLVRRRGQEARLRCSPMKGHSHVYWYRQLPEEGLKFMVYLQKENIIDESGMPKERFSAEFPKEGPSILRIQQVVRGDSAAYFCASSPGQGSYEQYFGPGTRLTVT.

The CDR3 bases are TGCGCCAGCAGCTTGGATGGACTTAGCAATCAGCCCCAGCATTTT. Translating gives CASSLDGLSNQPQHF. This rearrangement joins TRBV5-1 to TRBJ1-5, with no clear D. V shed 0 bases and J shed 0 bases, with 7 bases lying between them. The CDR3 length is 15 residues. CDR1 and CDR2 (germline): SGHRS, YFSETQ.

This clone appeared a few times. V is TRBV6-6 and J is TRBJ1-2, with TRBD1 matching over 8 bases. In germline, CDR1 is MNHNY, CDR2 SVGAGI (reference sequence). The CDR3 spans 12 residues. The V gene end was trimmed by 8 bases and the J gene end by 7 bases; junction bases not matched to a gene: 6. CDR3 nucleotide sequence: TGTGCCAGCGGCGACAGGGGATTTGGCTACACCTTC. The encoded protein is CASGDRGFGYTF.

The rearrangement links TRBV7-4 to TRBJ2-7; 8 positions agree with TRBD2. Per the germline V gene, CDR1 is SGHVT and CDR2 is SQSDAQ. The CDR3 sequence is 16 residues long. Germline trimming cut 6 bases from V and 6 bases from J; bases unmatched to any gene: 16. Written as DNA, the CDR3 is TGTGCCAGCAGTTACCCCACGGGGGGGAAGGGCGGCGAGCAGTACTTC. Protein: CASSYPTGGKGGEQYF. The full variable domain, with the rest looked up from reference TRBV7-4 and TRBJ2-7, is GAGVSQSPRYKVAKRGRDVALRCDSISGHVTLYWYRQTLGQGSEVLTYSQSDAQRDKSGRPSGRFSAERPERSVSTLKIQRTEQGDSAVYLCASSYPTGGKGGEQYFGPGTRLTVT.

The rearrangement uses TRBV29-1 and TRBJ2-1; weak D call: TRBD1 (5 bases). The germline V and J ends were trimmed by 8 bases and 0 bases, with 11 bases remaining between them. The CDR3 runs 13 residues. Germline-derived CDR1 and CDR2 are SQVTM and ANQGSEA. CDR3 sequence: CSTSRGSYNEQFF. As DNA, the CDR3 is TGCAGCACGTCTAGGGGCTCCTACAATGAGCAGTTCTTC.

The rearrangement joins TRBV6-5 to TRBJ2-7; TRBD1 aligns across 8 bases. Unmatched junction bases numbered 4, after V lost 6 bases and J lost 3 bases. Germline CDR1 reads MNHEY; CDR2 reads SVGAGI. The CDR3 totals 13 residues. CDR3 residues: CASRKTGDYEQYF. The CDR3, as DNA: TGTGCCAGCAGGAAGACAGGGGACTACGAGCAGTACTTC.

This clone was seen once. The CDR3 DNA sequence: TGTGCCAGCAGCAAAAGACTCAAGAACACTGAAGCTTTCTTT. As protein: CASSKRLKNTEAFF. The genes are TRBV3-1 (or the pseudogene TRBV3-2) and TRBJ1-1; no clear D gene. The CDR3 is 14 amino acids. The V end lost 5 bases, the J end lost 1 base, and 11 bases lay between the germline ends. Germline V gives CDR1 LGHDT, CDR2 YNNKEL (reference sequence).